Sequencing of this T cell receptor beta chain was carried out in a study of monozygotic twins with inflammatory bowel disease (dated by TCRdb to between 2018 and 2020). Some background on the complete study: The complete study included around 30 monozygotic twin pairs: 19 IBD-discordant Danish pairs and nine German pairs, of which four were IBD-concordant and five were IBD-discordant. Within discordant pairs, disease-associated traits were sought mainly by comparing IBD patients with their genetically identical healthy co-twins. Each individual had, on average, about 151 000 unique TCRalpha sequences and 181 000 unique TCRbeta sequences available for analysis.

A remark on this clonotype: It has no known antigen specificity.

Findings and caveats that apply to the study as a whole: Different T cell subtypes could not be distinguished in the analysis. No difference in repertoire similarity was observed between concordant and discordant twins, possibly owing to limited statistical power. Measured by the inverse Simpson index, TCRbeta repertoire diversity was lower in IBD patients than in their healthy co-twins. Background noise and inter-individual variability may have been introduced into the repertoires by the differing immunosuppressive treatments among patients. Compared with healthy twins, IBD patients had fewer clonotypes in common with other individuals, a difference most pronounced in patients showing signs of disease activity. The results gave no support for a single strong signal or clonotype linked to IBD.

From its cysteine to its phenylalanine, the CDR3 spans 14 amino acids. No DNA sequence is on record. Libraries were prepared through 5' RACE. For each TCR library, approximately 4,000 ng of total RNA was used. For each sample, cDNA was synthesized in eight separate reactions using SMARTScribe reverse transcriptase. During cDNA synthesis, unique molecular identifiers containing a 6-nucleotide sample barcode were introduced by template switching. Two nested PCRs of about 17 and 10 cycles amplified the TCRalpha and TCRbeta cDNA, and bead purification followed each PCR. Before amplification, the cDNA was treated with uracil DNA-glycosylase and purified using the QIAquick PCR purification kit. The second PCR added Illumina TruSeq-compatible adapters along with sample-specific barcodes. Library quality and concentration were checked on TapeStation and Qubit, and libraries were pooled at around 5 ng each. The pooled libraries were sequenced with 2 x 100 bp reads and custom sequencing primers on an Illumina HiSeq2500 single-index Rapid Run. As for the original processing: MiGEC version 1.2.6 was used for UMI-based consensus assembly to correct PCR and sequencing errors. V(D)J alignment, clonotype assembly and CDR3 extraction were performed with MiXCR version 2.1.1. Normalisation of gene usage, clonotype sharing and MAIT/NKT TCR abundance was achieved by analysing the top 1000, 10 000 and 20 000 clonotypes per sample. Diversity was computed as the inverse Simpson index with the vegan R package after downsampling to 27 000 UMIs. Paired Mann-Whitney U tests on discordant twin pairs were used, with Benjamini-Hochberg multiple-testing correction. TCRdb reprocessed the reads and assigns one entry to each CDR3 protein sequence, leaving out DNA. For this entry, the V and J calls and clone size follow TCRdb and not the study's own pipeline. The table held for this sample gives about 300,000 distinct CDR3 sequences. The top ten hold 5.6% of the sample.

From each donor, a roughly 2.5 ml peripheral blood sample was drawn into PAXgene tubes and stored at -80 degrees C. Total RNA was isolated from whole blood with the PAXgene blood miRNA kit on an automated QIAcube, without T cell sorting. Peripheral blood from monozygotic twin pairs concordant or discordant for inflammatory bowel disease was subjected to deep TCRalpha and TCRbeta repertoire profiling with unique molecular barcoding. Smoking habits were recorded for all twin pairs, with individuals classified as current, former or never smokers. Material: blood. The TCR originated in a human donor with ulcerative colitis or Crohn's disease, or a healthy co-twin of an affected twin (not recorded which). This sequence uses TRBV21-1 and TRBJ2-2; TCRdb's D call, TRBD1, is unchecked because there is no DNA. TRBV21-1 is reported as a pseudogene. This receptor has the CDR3 CASSKNRAPGELFF.